The subject of this entry is one TCR beta chain. Its antigen is not identified. These data originate in a study of OX40 agonist ivuxolimab in advanced cancers. Study-level points and caveats: It was also the case that some nonresponders had low normalized T-cell clonal expansion.

Measured with immunoSEQ multiplex PCR; TCRdb has only the in-frame clones, and not every one. The sample has about 75,000 clones, roughly nine tenths seen once. The receptor was derived from an adult with an advanced solid tumor such as melanoma, head and neck, liver or kidney cancer. The sequencing used CD4+ or CD8+ T cells sorted from blood, collected in a trial of the OX40 agonist ivuxolimab.

CDR3 coding DNA: TGTGCCAGCAGTGAACAAGCAACAGGAAGAAACACAGATACGCAGTATTTT. Residues: CASSEQATGRNTDTQYF. V gene TRBV2 combines with J gene TRBJ2-3, with D possibly matching TRBD1 (5 bases). CDR3 length: 17 amino acids. CDR1 SNHLY and CDR2 FYNNEI come from the germline V gene. Trimming took off 2 bases at V and 2 bases at J, with 17 bases between the two ends.